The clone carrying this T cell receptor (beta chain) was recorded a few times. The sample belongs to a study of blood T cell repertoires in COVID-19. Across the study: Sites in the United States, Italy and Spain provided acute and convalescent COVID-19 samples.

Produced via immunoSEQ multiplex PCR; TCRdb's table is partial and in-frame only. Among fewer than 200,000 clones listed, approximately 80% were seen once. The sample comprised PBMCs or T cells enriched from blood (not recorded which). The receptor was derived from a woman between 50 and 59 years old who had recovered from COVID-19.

CDR3 DNA sequence: TGTGCCAGCGATTTCAAGAGAGGGGCCAACGTCCTGACTTTC. The encoded protein is CASDFKRGANVLTF. The chain carries TRBV7-9 and TRBJ2-6, with D unresolved. Between the trimmed V and J ends, which lost 8 bases and 4 bases, there was a span of 12 bases. This CDR3 is 14 amino acids long. CDR1 is SEHNR, CDR2 FQNEAQ, per germline (reference sequence).